Following are 29 T cell receptor beta chains from one sample sequenced in a study of T cell changes during pregnancy in multiple sclerosis. Profiling relied on immunoSEQ multiplex PCR, and the TCRdb table lists in-frame clones only, not all of them. The table lists tens of thousands of clones, 92% of them singletons. Source: CD4+ T cells from peripheral blood mononuclear cells, taken after pregnancy. Receptor source: a female donor in good health, enrolled as a control in a pregnancy study.

The gene calls are TRBV28 and TRBJ1-2, with D perhaps matching TRBD1 (5 bases). This CDR3 spans 14 amino acids. Germline CDR1 and CDR2: MDHEN and SYDVKM. The ends were cut back, 1 base at V and 4 bases at J, with 10 bases in the middle. The CDR3 loop is CASSLSGLGYGYTF. For the CDR3, the DNA is TGTGCCAGCAGTTTATCAGGGTTAGGCTATGGCTACACCTTC.

The J gene is TRBJ2-7, the V gene TRBV19, with D perhaps matching TRBD2 (6 bases). The V end lost 5 bases, the J end lost 0 bases, and 14 bases lay between the germline ends. The germline V gene encodes CDR1 LNHDA and CDR2 SQIVND (reference sequence). The CDR3 runs 15 residues. The CDR3 loop reads CASSDAAGISYEQYF. The CDR3 nucleotides read TGTGCCAGTAGTGACGCGGCGGGGATCTCCTACGAGCAGTACTTC. The full variable domain, in which reference TRBV19 and TRBJ2-7 provide the parts outside the CDR3, is DGGITQSPKYLFRKEGQNVTLSCEQNLNHDAMYWYRQDPGQGLRLIYYSQIVNDFQKGDIAEGYSVSREKKESFPLTVTSAQKNPTAFYLCASSDAAGISYEQYFGPGTRLTVT.

The V gene is TRBV29-1, the J gene TRBJ2-2; no clear D gene. The CDR3 spans 14 residues. Per germline, CDR1 SQVTM and CDR2 ANQGSEA. Trimming pared 4 bases from V and 1 base from J, leaving 10 bases between. The CDR3 DNA is TGCAGCGTTGGGGTAGCATTGAACACCGGGGAGCTGTTTTTT. Protein: CSVGVALNTGELFF.

The genes are TRBV18 and TRBJ2-7, with D possibly TRBD2 on 5 matching bases. The CDR3 totals 14 residues. Trimming took off 0 bases at V and 4 bases at J, with 10 bases between the two ends. Germline values: CDR1 KGHSH, CDR2 LQKENI. The CDR3 region has the DNA TGTGCCAGCTCACCACCCGGGGTAGAGTACGAGCAGTACTTC. It is translated as CASSPPGVEYEQYF.

This clone was found a few times. The CDR3 bases are TGTGCCAGCAGCCTGGACAGAGGCAATTCACCCCTCCACTTT. This sequence encodes CASSLDRGNSPLHF. J is TRBJ1-6 and V is TRBV27; D is possibly TRBD1 (6 bases). The V gene lost 6 bases and the J gene lost 7 bases, with 13 bases spanning the gap. This CDR3 has 14 residues. Germline loops: CDR1 MNHEY, CDR2 SMNVEV (reference sequence).

The rearrangement links TRBV21-1 to TRBJ2-1; the table's D gene call, TRBD1, was not cross checked with the DNA. TRBV21-1 is a listed pseudogene. The CDR3 contains 16 residues. The CDR3, as DNA: TGTGCCAGCAGCATTACGCCGGGACAGGGAGTAAATGAGCAGTTCTTC. The encoded protein is CASSITPGQGVNEQFF.

The V and J genes are TRBV5-1 and TRBJ2-7; 9 bases fit TRBD1. Trimming at V came to 6 bases and at J to 6 bases, leaving 13 bases not matched to a gene. Germline-derived CDR1 and CDR2 are SGHRS and YFSETQ. The CDR3 spans 15 residues. This CDR3 is CASTILPGQGGEQYF. The CDR3 DNA follows: TGCGCCAGCACTATACTACCGGGACAGGGTGGCGAGCAGTACTTC.

The rearrangement joins TRBV2 to TRBJ1-1; D is unclear. In germline, CDR1 is SNHLY, CDR2 FYNNEI. The CDR3 is 12 amino acids. V lost 10 bases and J 3 bases, leaving 12 bases between the germline ends. For the CDR3, the DNA is TGTGCCACCTCCATACGAGACACTGAAGCTTTCTTT. This codes for CATSIRDTEAFF.

The rearrangement joins TRBV6-5 to TRBJ2-2; tentative D call: TRBD1 (6 bases). Trimming took off 5 bases at V and 7 bases at J, with 14 bases between the two ends. The CDR3 totals 14 residues. Germline V CDR1 and CDR2: MNHEY, SVGAGI. In DNA, the CDR3 is TGTGCCAGCAGTCGACAGGTTCCCGGCGGGGAGCTGTTTTTT. It translates to CASSRQVPGGELFF.

This rearrangement joins TRBV7-8 to TRBJ1-1; D possibly corresponds to TRBD1 (5 bases). With 1 base removed from V and 10 bases from J, the gap between germline ends came to 10 bases. This CDR3 has 12 residues. The germline gives CDR1 SGHVS, CDR2 FQNEAQ. As DNA, the CDR3 is TGTGCCAGCAGCTTAGGGGGCTTTCTAGCTTTCTTT. It is translated as CASSLGGFLAFF.

The chain links TRBV4-1 to TRBJ1-3; D might be TRBD1 (6 bases). CDR1 MGHRA and CDR2 YSYEKL come from the germline V gene. CDR3 size: 19 residues. V was pared by 0 bases and J by 0 bases, with 18 bases between. Written as DNA, the CDR3 is TGCGCCAGCAGCCAAGATGTATGGGGGCACCCAAGCTCTGGAAACACCATATATTTT. Translation: CASSQDVWGHPSSGNTIYF.

This clone has a single count. The chain recombines TRBV12-5 with TRBJ2-3, with 10 bases fitting TRBD1. Unmatched junction bases numbered 15, after V lost 0 bases and J lost 0 bases. In germline, CDR1 is LGHNT, CDR2 FRNRAP. CDR3 length equals 21 residues. Here the CDR3 reads CASGLVSGTGAPFLSTDTQYF. DNA of the CDR3: TGTGCTAGTGGTTTGGTAAGCGGGACAGGGGCTCCCTTCTTGAGCACAGATACGCAGTATTTT.

This chain links TRBV5-4 with TRBJ2-5; no reliable D call. This CDR3 is built from 14 residues. Trimming removed 4 bases from V and 1 base from J, with 11 bases in between. Germline-derived CDR1 and CDR2 are SGHNT and YYREEE (reference sequence). In DNA, the CDR3 is TGTGCCAGCAGCGCGGAGTACCGCCAAGAGACCCAGTACTTC. It specifies CASSAEYRQETQYF.

The J gene is TRBJ2-1, the V gene TRBV5-6; TRBD1 matches at 8 bases. V gave up 4 bases and J gave up 3 bases; unmatched junction bases: 9. This CDR3 is 16 amino acids long. Germline V CDR1 and CDR2: SGHDT, YYEEEE. The CDR3 sequence: CASSGGLRGLYNEQFF. In DNA, the CDR3 is TGTGCCAGCAGCGGCGGGCTCAGGGGGCTCTACAATGAGCAGTTCTTC.

This chain links TRBV2 with TRBJ1-1, with D perhaps TRBD1 (6 bases). CDR3 length: 12 amino acids. The V and J ends lost 3 bases and 10 bases respectively, with 12 bases between them. CDR1 and CDR2 (germline): SNHLY, FYNNEI. CDR3 residues: CASSDRGRGAFF. CDR3 sequence (DNA): TGTGCCAGCAGTGACAGGGGCAGGGGAGCTTTCTTT.

The chain combines TRBV4-3 with TRBJ1-2, with D maybe TRBD1 (5 bases). Germline CDR1 reads LGHNA; CDR2 reads YSLEER. The germline V and J ends were trimmed by 3 bases and 4 bases, with 12 bases remaining between them. The CDR3 spans 14 residues. The CDR3 loop is CASSHVQDRYGYTF. The DNA of the CDR3 is TGCGCCAGCAGCCATGTACAGGACCGCTATGGCTACACCTTC.

This chain uses TRBV7-2 with TRBJ1-6; D perhaps matches TRBD1 (5 bases). Germline V gene lookup returns CDR1 SGHTA and CDR2 FQGNSA. The CDR3 length is 14 residues. The V gene lost 1 base and the J gene lost 13 bases, with 14 bases spanning the gap. The CDR3 region has the DNA TGTGCCAGCAGCTTAGAGTCCGGGGGGGGGCCCCTCCACTTT. It translates to CASSLESGGGPLHF.

The chain has TRBV18 and TRBJ2-7; D not certain. Germline CDR1 KGHSH, CDR2 LQKENI. CDR3 length equals 14 residues. Trimming left V 2 bases short and J 7 bases short, with 15 bases between. The CDR3 sequence is CASSPIPRNGEQYF. In DNA, the CDR3 is TGTGCCAGCTCACCAATCCCCCGGAACGGGGAGCAGTACTTC.

The gene calls are TRBV27 and TRBJ1-1, with 8 nucleotides matching TRBD1. With V trimmed by 8 bases and J by 0 bases, 11 bases remained unmatched. Germline V lookup: CDR1 MNHEY, CDR2 SMNVEV (reference sequence). The CDR3 contains 16 residues. CDR3 DNA sequence: TGTGCCAGCCGTAGACAGGGGTTAACTCTGAACACTGAAGCTTTCTTT. Translated: CASRRQGLTLNTEAFF.

The chain links TRBV30 to TRBJ1-4, with D perhaps matching TRBD1 (6 bases). Trimming removed 2 bases from V and 4 bases from J, with 8 bases in between. The CDR3 is 13 residues long. CDR1 is GTSNPN and CDR2 is SVGIG in the germline V gene (reference sequence). CDR3 sequence: CAWSPQGNEKLFF. The CDR3 bases are TGTGCCTGGAGTCCACAGGGTAATGAAAAACTGTTTTTT.

This clone showed up just once. The V gene is TRBV7-9, the J gene TRBJ1-5, with a weak D call TRBD1 (5 bases). Germline lookup yields CDR1 SEHNR and CDR2 FQNEAQ (reference sequence). Deletions cut 1 base from V and 7 bases from J, with 11 bases between. This CDR3 is 14 amino acids long. CDR3 in DNA: TGTGCCAGCAGCTTAGACGGGAGGGACCAGCCCCAGCATTTT. Protein sequence: CASSLDGRDQPQHF.

The genes are TRBV11-1 and TRBJ2-7, with D uncertain. The CDR3 loop spans 11 amino acids. V was trimmed by 3 bases and J by 6 bases, leaving 6 bases between them. Germline V CDR1 and CDR2: SGHAT, FQDESV (reference sequence). As DNA, the CDR3 is TGTGCCAGCAGCTTCGGTTCCGAGCAGTACTTC. This encodes CASSFGSEQYF.

The chain carries TRBV4-3 and TRBJ1-2; the match to TRBD1 covers 10 bases. Germline values: CDR1 LGHNA, CDR2 YSLEER. V gave up 2 bases and J gave up 3 bases; unmatched junction bases: 9. This CDR3 comprises 17 residues. CDR3 residues: CASSQTLPGQGHYGYTF. The CDR3 DNA follows: TGCGCCAGCAGCCAAACACTACCGGGACAGGGGCACTATGGCTACACCTTC.

The chain employs TRBV2 and TRBJ2-7, with 8 bases lining up with TRBD2. Germline V lookup: CDR1 SNHLY, CDR2 FYNNEI. This CDR3 has 14 residues. Trimming took 4 bases from V and 6 from J; bases not matched to a gene: 8. CDR3 coding DNA: TGTGCCAGCAGTGCCGGGACTAGGAATGGCGAGCAGTACTTC. It codes for CASSAGTRNGEQYF.

This clone appeared a single time. This sequence joins TRBV2 and TRBJ1-4; 7 positions match TRBD1. The CDR3 has 14 amino acids. V shed 7 bases and J 8 bases; nucleotides not matched to a gene: 10. Germline lookup yields CDR1 SNHLY and CDR2 FYNNEI. CDR3 DNA sequence: TGTGCCAGCATGCTCGAACAGGGGAACGAAAAACTGTTTTTT. Residues: CASMLEQGNEKLFF.

This clone has only a few counts. The germline gene is not matched at one end of the junction; a read error may be the cause. The V gene is TRBV7-2, the J gene TRBJ2-1, with 7 bases aligning to TRBD1. Germline V gene lookup returns CDR1 SGHTA and CDR2 FQGNSA. CDR3 length: 14 amino acids. CDR3 sequence reads: CASSLGQGYHEQFF. In DNA, the CDR3 is TGTGCCAGCAGCTTAGGACAGGGCTACCATGAGCAGTTCTTC.

This sequence joins TRBV7-9 and TRBJ2-1; a possible D gene is TRBD2 (5 bases). This CDR3 spans 15 amino acids. Deletions cut 7 bases from V and 3 bases from J, with 16 bases between. Germline V gene sequence: CDR1 SEHNR, CDR2 FQNEAQ (reference sequence). For the CDR3, the DNA is TGTGCCAGCATTCCTTGGACTGGTAACTACAATGAGCAGTTCTTC. Translated: CASIPWTGNYNEQFF.

In nucleotides, the CDR3 is TGTGCCAGCAGTGAACCAGCGGGGGGGTTAGCGTCCCAGTACTTC. It yields the protein CASSEPAGGLASQYF. The V call is TRBV25-1, the J call TRBJ2-5, with 10 positions matching TRBD2. Germline-derived CDR1 and CDR2 are MGHDK and SYGVNS. V lost 2 bases to trimming and J lost 9 bases; unmatched junction nucleotides: 9. The CDR3 has 15 residues. The complete variable domain, with remaining parts taken from reference TRBV25-1 and TRBJ2-5, reads EADIYQTPRYLVIGTGKKITLECSQTMGHDKMYWYQQDPGMELHLIHYSYGVNSTEKGDLSSESTVSRIRTEHFPLTLESARPSHTSQYLCASSEPAGGLASQYFGPGTRLLVL.

DNA for the CDR3: TGTGCCAGCAGCTTCGACTTAGGTTCTCCCCAGCATTTT. This encodes CASSFDLGSPQHF. The gene calls are TRBV5-4 and TRBJ1-5; no clear D gene. This CDR3 is 13 amino acids long. CDR1 SGHNT and CDR2 YYREEE come from the germline V gene (reference sequence). V lost 2 bases to trimming and J lost 10 bases, with 13 bases between them.